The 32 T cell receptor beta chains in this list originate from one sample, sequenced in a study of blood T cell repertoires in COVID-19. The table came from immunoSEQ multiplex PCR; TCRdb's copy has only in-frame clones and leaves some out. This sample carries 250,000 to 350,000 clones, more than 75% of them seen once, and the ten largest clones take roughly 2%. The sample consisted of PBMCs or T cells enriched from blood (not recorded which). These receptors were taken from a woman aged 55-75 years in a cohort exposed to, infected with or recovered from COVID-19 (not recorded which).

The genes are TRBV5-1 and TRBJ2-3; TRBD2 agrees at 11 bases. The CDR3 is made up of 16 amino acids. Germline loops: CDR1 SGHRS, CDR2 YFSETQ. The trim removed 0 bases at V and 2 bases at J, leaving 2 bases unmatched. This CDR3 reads CASSLELAGATDTQYF. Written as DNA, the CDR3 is TGCGCCAGCAGCTTGGAACTAGCGGGAGCCACAGATACGCAGTATTTT.

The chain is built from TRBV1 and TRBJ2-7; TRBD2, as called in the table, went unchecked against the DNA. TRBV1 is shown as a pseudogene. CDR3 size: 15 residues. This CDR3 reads CTSSQEPSGSNEQYF. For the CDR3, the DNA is TGCACCAGCAGCCAAGAACCTAGCGGGAGCAACGAGCAGTACTTC.

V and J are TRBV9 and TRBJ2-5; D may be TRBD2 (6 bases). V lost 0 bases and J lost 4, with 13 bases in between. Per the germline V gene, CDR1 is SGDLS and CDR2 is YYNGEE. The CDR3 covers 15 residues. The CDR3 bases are TGTGCCAGCAGCGTAGCCCCGGACTACCGAGAGACCCAGTACTTC. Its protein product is CASSVAPDYRETQYF.

The CDR3 here is CASSSYQGAVETQYF. The CDR3 DNA sequence: TGTGCCAGCAGTTCGTACCAGGGGGCTGTTGAGACCCAGTACTTC. The gene calls are TRBV7-9 and TRBJ2-5; 8 bases are shared with TRBD1. Germline V gene sequence: CDR1 SEHNR, CDR2 FQNEAQ (reference sequence). The CDR3 is 15 residues long. V lost 6 bases and J lost 5; bases outside the gene matches: 11.

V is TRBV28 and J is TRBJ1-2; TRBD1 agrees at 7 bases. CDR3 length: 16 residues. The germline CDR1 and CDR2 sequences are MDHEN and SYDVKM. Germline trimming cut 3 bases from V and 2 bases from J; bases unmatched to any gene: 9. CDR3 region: CASSFIGTANNYGYTF. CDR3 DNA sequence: TGTGCCAGCAGTTTCATTGGGACAGCTAACAACTATGGCTACACCTTC.

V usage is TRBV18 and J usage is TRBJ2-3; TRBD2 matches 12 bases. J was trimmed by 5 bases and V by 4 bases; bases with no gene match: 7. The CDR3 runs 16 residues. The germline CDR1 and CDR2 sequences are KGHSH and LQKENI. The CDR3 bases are TGTGCCAGCTCACAAGAGACTAGCGGGAGTGGAGATACGCAGTATTTT. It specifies CASSQETSGSGDTQYF.

The CDR3 protein is CASSLEAGGSEKLFF. The CDR3 nucleotides are TGTGCCAGCAGCCTTGAGGCAGGGGGATCGGAAAAACTGTTTTTT. This chain connects TRBV6-5 to TRBJ1-4; 7 positions agree with TRBD1. Germline trimming cut 6 bases from V and 8 bases from J; bases unmatched to any gene: 12. This CDR3 has 15 amino acids. CDR1 is MNHEY, CDR2 SVGAGI, per germline.

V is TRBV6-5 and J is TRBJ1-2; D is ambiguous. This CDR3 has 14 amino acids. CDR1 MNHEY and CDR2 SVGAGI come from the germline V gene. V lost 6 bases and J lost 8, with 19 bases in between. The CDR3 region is CASRREANFGGYTF. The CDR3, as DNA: TGTGCCAGCAGACGGGAGGCAAACTTCGGAGGCTACACCTTC.

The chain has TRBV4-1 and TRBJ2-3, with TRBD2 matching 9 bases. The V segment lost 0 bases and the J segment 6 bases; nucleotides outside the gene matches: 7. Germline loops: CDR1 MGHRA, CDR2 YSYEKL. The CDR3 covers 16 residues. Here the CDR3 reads CASSQDSRREGDTQYF. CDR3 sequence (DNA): TGCGCCAGCAGCCAAGATTCCCGGCGGGAGGGCGATACGCAGTATTTT.

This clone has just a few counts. This CDR3 is CASSSTGLNYGYTF. The CDR3 DNA reads as TGTGCCAGCAGCTCGACAGGCTTAAACTATGGCTACACCTTC. The chain is built from TRBV7-6 and TRBJ1-2, with a tentative D call TRBD1 (6 bases). Trimming cost V 4 bases and J 2 bases, with 11 bases left between them. CDR1 and CDR2 from the germline V gene are SGHVS and FNYEAQ. The CDR3 extends over 14 amino acids.

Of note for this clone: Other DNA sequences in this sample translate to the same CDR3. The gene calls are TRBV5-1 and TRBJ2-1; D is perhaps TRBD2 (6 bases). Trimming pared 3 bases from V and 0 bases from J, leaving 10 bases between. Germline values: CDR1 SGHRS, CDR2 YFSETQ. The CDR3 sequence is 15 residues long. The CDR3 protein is CASSSGGSSYNEQFF. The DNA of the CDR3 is TGCGCCAGCAGCTCTGGAGGGAGCTCCTACAATGAGCAGTTCTTC.

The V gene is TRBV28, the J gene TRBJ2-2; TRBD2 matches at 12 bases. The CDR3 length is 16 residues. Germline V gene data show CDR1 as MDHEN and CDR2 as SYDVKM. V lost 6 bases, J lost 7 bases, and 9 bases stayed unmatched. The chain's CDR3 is CASRPSGRARDGELFF. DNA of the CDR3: TGTGCCAGCAGACCTAGCGGGAGGGCCAGGGACGGGGAGCTGTTTTTT.

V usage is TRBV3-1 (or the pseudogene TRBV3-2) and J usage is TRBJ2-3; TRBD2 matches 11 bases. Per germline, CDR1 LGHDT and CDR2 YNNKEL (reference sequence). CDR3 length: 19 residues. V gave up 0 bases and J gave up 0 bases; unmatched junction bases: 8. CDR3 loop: CASSQDRLAGSSSTDTQYF. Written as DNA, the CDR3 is TGTGCCAGCAGCCAAGATCGACTAGCGGGATCGTCTAGCACAGATACGCAGTATTTT.

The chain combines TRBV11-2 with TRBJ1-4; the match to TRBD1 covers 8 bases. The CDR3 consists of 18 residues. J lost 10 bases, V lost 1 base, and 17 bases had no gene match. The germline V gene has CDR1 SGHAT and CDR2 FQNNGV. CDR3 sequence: CASSLGAGQELPQGKLFF. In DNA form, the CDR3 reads TGTGCCAGCAGCTTAGGGGCGGGACAGGAGCTACCTCAGGGAAAACTGTTTTTT.

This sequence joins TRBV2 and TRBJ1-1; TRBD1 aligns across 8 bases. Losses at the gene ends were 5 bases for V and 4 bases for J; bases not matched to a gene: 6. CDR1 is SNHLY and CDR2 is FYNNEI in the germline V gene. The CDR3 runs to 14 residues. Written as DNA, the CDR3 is TGTGCCAGCAGTTTTCCAGGGGGCCGCACTGAAGCTTTCTTT. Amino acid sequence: CASSFPGGRTEAFF.

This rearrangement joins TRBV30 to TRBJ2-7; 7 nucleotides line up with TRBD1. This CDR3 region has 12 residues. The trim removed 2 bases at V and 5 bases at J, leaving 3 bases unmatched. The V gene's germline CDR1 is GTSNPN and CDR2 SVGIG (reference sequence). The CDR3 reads CAWSNRGHEQYF. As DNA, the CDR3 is TGTGCCTGGAGTAACAGGGGACACGAGCAGTACTTC.

The CDR3 DNA reads as TGTGCCTGGAGTGTCGAGGGCGAGCAGTACTTC. Translation gives CAWSVEGEQYF. The rearrangement joins TRBV30 to TRBJ2-7, with a possible D match to TRBD2 (5 bases). V lost 0 bases, J lost 6 bases, and 6 bases lay in between. Germline CDR1 and CDR2: GTSNPN and SVGIG (reference sequence). CDR3 length: 11 residues.

The CDR3 DNA reads as TGTGCCACCAGTGATCGCCTAGCGGGAGTTTACAATGAGCAGTTCTTC. It encodes CATSDRLAGVYNEQFF. The gene calls are TRBV24-1 and TRBJ2-1; 10 nucleotides line up with TRBD2. Trimming took 3 bases from V and 4 from J; bases not matched to a gene: 5. Per the germline V gene, CDR1 is KGHDR and CDR2 is SFDVKD. CDR3 length: 16 residues.

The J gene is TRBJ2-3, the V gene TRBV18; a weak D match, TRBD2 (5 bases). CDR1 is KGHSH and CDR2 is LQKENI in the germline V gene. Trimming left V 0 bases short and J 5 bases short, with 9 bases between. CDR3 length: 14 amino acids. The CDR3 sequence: CASSPPIGKDTQYF. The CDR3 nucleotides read TGTGCCAGCTCACCACCGATCGGGAAAGATACGCAGTATTTT.

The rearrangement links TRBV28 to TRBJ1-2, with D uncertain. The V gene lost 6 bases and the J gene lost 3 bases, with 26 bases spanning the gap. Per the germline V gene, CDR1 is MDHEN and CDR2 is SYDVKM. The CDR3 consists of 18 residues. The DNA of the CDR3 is TGTGCCAGCAGGCTCATTGATGGACCGGGAGCCGGTGACTATGGCTACACCTTC. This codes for CASRLIDGPGAGDYGYTF.

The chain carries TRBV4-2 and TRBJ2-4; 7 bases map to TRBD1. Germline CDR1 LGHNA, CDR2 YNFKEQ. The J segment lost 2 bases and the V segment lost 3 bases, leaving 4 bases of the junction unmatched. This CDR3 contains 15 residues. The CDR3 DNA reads TGTGCCAGCAGCCATCCGACAGGGACCAAAAACATTCAGTACTTC. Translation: CASSHPTGTKNIQYF.

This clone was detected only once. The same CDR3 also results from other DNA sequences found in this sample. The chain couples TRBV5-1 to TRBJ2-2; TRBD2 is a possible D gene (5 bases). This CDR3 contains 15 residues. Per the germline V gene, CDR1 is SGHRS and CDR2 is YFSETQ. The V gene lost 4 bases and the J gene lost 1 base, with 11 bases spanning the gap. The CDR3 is CASSQTGLNTGELFF. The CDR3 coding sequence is TGCGCCAGCAGCCAAACCGGACTGAACACCGGGGAGCTGTTTTTT.

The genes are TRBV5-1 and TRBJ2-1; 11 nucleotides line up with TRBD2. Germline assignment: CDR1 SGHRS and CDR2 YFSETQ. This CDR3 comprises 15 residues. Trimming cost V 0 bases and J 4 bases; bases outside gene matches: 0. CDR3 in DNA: TGCGCCAGCAGCTTGGGGACTAGCGGGTACAATGAGCAGTTCTTC. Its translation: CASSLGTSGYNEQFF.

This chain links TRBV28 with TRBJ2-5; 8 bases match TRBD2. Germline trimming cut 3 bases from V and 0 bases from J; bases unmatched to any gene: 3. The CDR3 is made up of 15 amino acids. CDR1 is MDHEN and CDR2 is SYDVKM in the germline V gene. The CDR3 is CASSFYGRDQETQYF. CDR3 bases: TGTGCCAGCAGTTTTTACGGGAGGGACCAAGAGACCCAGTACTTC.

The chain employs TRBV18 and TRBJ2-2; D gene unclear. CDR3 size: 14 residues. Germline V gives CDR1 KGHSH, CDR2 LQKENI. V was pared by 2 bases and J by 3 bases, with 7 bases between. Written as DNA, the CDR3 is TGTGCCAGCTCACCATATTCGGACACCGGGGAGCTGTTTTTT. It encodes CASSPYSDTGELFF.

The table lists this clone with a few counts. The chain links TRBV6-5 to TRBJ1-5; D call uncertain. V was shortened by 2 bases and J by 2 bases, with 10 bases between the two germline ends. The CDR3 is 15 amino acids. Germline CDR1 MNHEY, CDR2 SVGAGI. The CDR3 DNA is TGTGCCAGCAGTTACCGACTTTTTGGCAATCAGCCCCAGCATTTT. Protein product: CASSYRLFGNQPQHF.

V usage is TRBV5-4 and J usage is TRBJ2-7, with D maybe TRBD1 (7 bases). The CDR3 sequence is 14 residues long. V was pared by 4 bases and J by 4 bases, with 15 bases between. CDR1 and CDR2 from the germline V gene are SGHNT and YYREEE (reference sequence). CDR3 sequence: CASSPRGERYEQYF. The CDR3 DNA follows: TGTGCCAGCAGCCCCAGGGGGGAGAGGTACGAGCAGTACTTC. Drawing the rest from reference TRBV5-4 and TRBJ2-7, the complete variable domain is ETGVTQSPTHLIKTRGQQVTLRCSSQSGHNTVSWYQQALGQGPQFIFQYYREEENGRGNFPPRFSGLQFPNYSSELNVNALELDDSALYLCASSPRGERYEQYFGPGTRLTVT.

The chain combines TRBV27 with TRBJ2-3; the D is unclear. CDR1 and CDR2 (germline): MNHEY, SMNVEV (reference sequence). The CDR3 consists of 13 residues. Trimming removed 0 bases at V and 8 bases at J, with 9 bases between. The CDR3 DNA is TGTGCCAGCAGTTTATCGACATCCGGTACGCAGTATTTT. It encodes CASSLSTSGTQYF.

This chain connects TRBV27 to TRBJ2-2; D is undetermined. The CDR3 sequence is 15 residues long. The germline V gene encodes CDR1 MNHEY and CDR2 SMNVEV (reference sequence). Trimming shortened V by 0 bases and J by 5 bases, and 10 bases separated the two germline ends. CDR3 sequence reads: CASSLSHTRTGELFF. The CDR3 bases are TGTGCCAGCAGTTTATCGCACACCAGGACCGGGGAGCTGTTTTTT.

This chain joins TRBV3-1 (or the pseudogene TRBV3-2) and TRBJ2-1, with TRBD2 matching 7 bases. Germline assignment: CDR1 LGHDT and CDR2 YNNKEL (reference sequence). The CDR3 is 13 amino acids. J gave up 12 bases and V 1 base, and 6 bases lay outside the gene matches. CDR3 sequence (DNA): TGTGCCAGCAGCCAAGGGGACTACAAGGGGCAGTTCTTC. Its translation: CASSQGDYKGQFF.

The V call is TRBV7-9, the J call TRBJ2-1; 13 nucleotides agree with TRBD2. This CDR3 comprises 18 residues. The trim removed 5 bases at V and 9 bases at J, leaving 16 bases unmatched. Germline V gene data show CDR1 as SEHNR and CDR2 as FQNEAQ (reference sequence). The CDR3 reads CASSPRVMGLAGTGEQFF. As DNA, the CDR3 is TGTGCCAGCAGCCCCCGAGTGATGGGACTAGCGGGAACCGGTGAGCAGTTCTTC.

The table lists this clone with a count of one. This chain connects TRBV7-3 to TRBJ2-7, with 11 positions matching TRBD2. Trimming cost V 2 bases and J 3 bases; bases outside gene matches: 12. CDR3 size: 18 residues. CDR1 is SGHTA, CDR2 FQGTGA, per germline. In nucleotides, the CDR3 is TGTGCCAGCAGCTTATCCCTGTTGGCTAGCGGGAGGCGCTACGAGCAGTACTTC. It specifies CASSLSLLASGRRYEQYF.